Sequencing of this T cell receptor beta chain was carried out in a study of blood T cell repertoires in COVID-19. Clones were read by immunoSEQ multiplex PCR, and TCRdb kept only the in-frame ones, dropping some. The data contain 180,000 or so clones, about 89% of them seen just once; the ten biggest clones take up 5.5% to 7.5%. The CDR3 runs 14 residues. Germline V gives CDR1 SEHNR, CDR2 FQNEAQ (reference sequence). Trimming left V 4 bases short and J 6 bases short, with 15 bases between. Sequenced sample: peripheral blood. This chain connects TRBV7-9 to TRBJ1-1; a weak D match, TRBD1 (5 bases). The sequence came from a man aged 35-49 years with acute or convalescent COVID-19. The DNA for the CDR3 is TGTGCCAGCAGCTACCCTTACCGGGGGGCTGAAGCTTTCTTT. This codes for CASSYPYRGAEAFF.